This T cell receptor (beta chain) came from a study of lymphopenia after photon versus proton radiotherapy. Study findings and constraints: Post-nadir diversity loss with photons came from oligoclonal expansion, particularly CD8+ Temra cells. Authors raise, but do not show, better survival with proton therapy.

With respect to this clone: What it binds is not known. The junction differs from germline at one of its ends, possibly a read error. Different DNA sequences within this sample yield the same CDR3.

Germline loops: CDR1 MNHEY, CDR2 SMNVEV (reference sequence). The CDR3 runs 15 residues. Some clones are missing from TCRdb's copy, which holds only in-frame ones; the method was immunoSEQ multiplex PCR. The table shows around 26,000 clones, with around four fifths occurring only once. The chain joins TRBV27 to TRBJ2-5; D gene uncertain. This TCR derives from a woman between 65 and 79 years old with pancreatic cancer. The source was peripheral blood, collected from a patient treated with proton-based radiotherapy. CDR3 protein: CASSLFATLQETQYF. CDR3 in DNA: TGTGCCAGTAGTTTGTTCGCCACACTCCAAGAGACCCAGTACTTC.